This TCR beta chain was recorded in a study of T cell responses to AZD1222 COVID-19 vaccine. Study-level findings and limits: Of the AZD1222 recipients, only 6 or 7 were seropositive at baseline. Nearly half of unique spike-specific TCRs reportedly avoided B.1.351 and B.1.1.7 mutated regions. White British people made up most donors, females outnumbered males, and clonal diversity was possibly underestimated.

The data were produced by immunoSEQ multiplex PCR, yet TCRdb's version contains in-frame clones alone and is incomplete. The sample lists around 91,000 clones, approximately 91% seen once, with 15% to 20% in the top ten. This clone was observed a handful of times. What it binds is unknown. Sample: peripheral blood, taken on day 0 of AZD1222 vaccination. This clonotype was sampled from an adult in good health.

The CDR3 nucleotides are TGCAGCGGACACAGGGGGGGGAACACTGAAGCTTTCTTT. This translates into CSGHRGGNTEAFF. V usage is TRBV29-1 and J usage is TRBJ1-1; 8 nucleotides line up with TRBD1. Germline V gives CDR1 SQVTM, CDR2 ANQGSEA. The CDR3 consists of 13 residues. J gave up 1 base and V 7 bases, and 5 bases lay outside the gene matches.